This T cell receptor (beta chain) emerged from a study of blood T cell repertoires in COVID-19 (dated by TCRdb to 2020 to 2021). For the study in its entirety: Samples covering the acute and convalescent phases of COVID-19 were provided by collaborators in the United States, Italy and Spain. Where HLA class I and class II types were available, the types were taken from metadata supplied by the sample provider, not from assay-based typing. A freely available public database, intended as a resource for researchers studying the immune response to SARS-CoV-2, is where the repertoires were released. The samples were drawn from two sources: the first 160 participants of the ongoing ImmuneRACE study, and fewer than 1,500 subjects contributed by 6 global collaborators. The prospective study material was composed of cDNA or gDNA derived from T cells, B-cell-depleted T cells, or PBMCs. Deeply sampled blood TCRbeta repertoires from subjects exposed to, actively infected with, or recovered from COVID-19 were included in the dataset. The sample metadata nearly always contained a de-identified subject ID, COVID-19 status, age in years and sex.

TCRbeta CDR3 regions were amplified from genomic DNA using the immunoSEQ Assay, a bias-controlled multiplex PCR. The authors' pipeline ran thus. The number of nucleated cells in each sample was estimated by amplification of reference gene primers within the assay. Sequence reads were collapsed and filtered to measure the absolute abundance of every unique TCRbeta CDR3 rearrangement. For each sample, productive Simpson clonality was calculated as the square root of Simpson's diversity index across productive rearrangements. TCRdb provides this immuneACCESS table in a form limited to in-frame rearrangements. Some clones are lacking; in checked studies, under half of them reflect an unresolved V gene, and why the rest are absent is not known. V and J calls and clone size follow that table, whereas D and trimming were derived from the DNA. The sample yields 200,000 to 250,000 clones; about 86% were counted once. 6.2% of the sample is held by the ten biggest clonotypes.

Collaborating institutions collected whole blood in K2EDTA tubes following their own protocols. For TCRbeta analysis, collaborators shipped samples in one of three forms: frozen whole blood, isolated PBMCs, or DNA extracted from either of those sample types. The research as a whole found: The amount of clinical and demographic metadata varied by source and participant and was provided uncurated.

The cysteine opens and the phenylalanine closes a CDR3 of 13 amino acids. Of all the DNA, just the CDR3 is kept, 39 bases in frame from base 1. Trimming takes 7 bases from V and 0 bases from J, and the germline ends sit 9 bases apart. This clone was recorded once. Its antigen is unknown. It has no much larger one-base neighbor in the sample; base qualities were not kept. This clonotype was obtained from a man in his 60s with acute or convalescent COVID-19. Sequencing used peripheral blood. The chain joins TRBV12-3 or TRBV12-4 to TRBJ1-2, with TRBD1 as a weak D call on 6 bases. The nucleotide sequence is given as TGTGCCAGCACCAGGGGCACTAACTATGGCTACACCTTC. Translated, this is CASTRGTNYGYTF.